Described below is a single T cell receptor beta chain sequence and its context. This record belongs to a study of blood T cell repertoires in COVID-19. About the research overall: From the United States, Italy and Spain came samples of acute and convalescent COVID-19. Sample material is recorded as cDNA or gDNA derived from T cells, B-cell-depleted T cells, or PBMCs.

Authors' data handling: It was from reference gene primer amplification that nucleated cell counts were estimated. The assay was immunoSEQ multiplex PCR, and TCRdb's table has in-frame clones only and misses some. That table is the source of V, J and clone size, and D and trimming were worked out from the DNA. The sample includes more than 250,000 clones, around 86% of them seen just once. This receptor was identified in a man in his forties or fifties with active or convalescent COVID-19. The sequencing input was peripheral blood.

CDR3 DNA: TGTGCCAGCAGTCTCGCTGGCGGGGGCTACAATGAAAAACTGTTTTTT. Encoded protein: CASSLAGGGYNEKLFF. This sequence joins TRBV7-2 and TRBJ1-4, with a tentative D call TRBD1 (6 bases). This CDR3 comprises 16 residues. CDR1 SGHTA and CDR2 FQGNSA come from the germline V gene. V lost 6 bases to trimming and J lost 5 bases, with 19 bases between them.